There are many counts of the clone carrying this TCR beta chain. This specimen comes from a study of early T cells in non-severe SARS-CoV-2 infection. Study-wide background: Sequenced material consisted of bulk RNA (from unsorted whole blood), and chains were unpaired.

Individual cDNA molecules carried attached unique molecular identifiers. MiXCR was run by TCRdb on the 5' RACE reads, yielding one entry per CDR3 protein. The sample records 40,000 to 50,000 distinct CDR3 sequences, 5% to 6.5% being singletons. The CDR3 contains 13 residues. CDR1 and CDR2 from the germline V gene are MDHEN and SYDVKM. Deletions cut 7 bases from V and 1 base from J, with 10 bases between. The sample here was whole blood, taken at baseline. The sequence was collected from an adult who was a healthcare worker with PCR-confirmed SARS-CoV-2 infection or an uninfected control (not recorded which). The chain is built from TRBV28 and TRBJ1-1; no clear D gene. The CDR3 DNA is TGTGCCAGCACCCCCGCGTGGAACACTGAAGCTTTCTTT. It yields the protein CASTPAWNTEAFF.